Each of the 8 T cell receptor beta chains below was sequenced from the same sample in a study of blood T cells in healthy people across ages. Combining a sample-barcoded 5' primer with a J-beta primer mix, a second PCR ran for about 6 to 11 cycles. TCRdb re-analysed the 5' RACE reads in MiXCR, keeping a single row per CDR3 protein. There are about 1.7 million distinct CDR3 sequences in the sample; 28% occur only once, and 7% to 9% lies in the top ten. Material for sequencing was blood. The receptors were sampled from a woman aged 25 to 39 in good health.

This clonotype was detected only a few times. Written as DNA, the CDR3 is TGCAGCGTTGAAGATCGTTACACTGAAGCTTTCTTT. Amino acids: CSVEDRYTEAFF. The J gene is TRBJ1-1, the V gene TRBV29-1; D is undetermined. V lost 0 bases and J lost 3, with 5 bases in between. CDR3 length equals 12 residues. Germline CDR1 reads SQVTM; CDR2 reads ANQGSEA.

The table lists this clonotype with a few counts. V is TRBV25-1 and J is TRBJ1-1; D call uncertain. Germline-derived CDR1 and CDR2 are MGHDK and SYGVNS. The CDR3 loop spans 15 amino acids. V lost 1 base to trimming and J lost 5 bases, with 14 bases between them. CDR3 amino acids: CASSESRRRTTEAFF. The DNA of the CDR3 is TGTGCCAGCAGTGAATCACGGCGTCGAACGACTGAAGCTTTCTTT.

This clonotype has at least ten counts. The chain joins TRBV29-1 to TRBJ1-4, with no clear D. Trimming removed 7 bases from V and 8 bases from J, with 14 bases in between. In germline, CDR1 is SQVTM, CDR2 ANQGSEA. The CDR3 loop spans 12 amino acids. The CDR3 sequence is CSAQTTGEKLFF. CDR3 nucleotide sequence: TGCAGCGCGCAAACTACGGGGGAAAAACTGTTTTTT.

This clonotype turned up a few times. The genes are TRBV5-1 and TRBJ2-1; TRBD2 agrees at 10 bases. Trimming removed 2 bases from V and 8 bases from J; junction bases left unmatched: 4. CDR1 SGHRS and CDR2 YFSETQ come from the germline V gene. This CDR3 has 14 residues. The CDR3 nucleotides read TGCGCCAGCAGCTTCACTAGCGGGGATTATGAGCAGTTCTTC. Translated, it gives CASSFTSGDYEQFF. Full variable domain (remainder filled in from reference TRBV5-1 and TRBJ2-1): KAGVTQTPRYLIKTRGQQVTLSCSPISGHRSVSWYQQTPGQGLQFLFEYFSETQRNKGNFPGRFSGRQFSNSRSEMNVSTLELGDSALYLCASSFTSGDYEQFFGPGTRLTVL.

The table lists this clonotype with a count of one. A read error may account for a junction end that differs from germline. The chain links TRBV29-1 to TRBJ1-1, with D unresolved. Per germline, CDR1 SQVTM and CDR2 ANQGSEA. CDR3 size: 13 residues. The CDR3 reads CSVERQANTGAFF. The CDR3, as DNA: TGCAGCGTTGAGCGGCAGGCAAACACTGGAGCTTTCTTT.

This clonotype occurred a few times. The chain links TRBV15 to TRBJ2-7; D may correspond to TRBD1 or TRBD2 (5 bases each). CDR3 size: 14 residues. The germline V gene has CDR1 LNHNV and CDR2 YYDKDF (reference sequence). V gave up 0 bases and J gave up 6 bases, with 12 bases separating them. CDR3 DNA: TGTGCCACCAGCAGAGAGGCGGCAGGGAGCGAGCAGTACTTC. This sequence encodes CATSREAAGSEQYF.

This clonotype was seen more than once but under ten times. V usage is TRBV12-3 or TRBV12-4 and J usage is TRBJ1-6; D not certain. Trimming took off 4 bases at V and 0 bases at J, with 10 bases between the two ends. The CDR3 has 16 residues. CDR3 coding DNA: TGTGCCAGCAGTTGGACGGGGAGCTCCTATAATTCACCCCTCCACTTT. It codes for CASSWTGSSYNSPLHF.

Regarding this clonotype: A much more abundant neighbour one base away suggests this may be a read error. This sequence joins TRBV12-3 or TRBV12-4 and TRBJ1-2, with D unresolved. CDR3 length equals 12 residues. The CDR3 sequence is CAGSFLGSGYTF. The CDR3 nucleotides read TGTGCCGGCAGTTTTTTGGGGTCTGGCTACACCTTC.